Listed below are T cell receptor beta chains from one sample, sequenced in a study of T-cell reconstitution after alpha-beta-depleted transplantation in children. TCRdb fed the PCR reads into MiXCR, producing one record per CDR3 protein. The data contain around 680,000 distinct CDR3 sequences, 16% of them seen just once; the ten biggest clones take up approximately 1%. Sample: PBMCs from the stem cell graft donor, taken from the stem cell graft. These receptors all stem from a human donor who donated a stem cell graft to a child with acute myeloid leukemia. Both conserved end residues are part of each CDR3. D genes are given only for firm matches. Size is omitted from some rows. Given values are once, few, many or a class for expanded clones.

j_call cdr3_length d_call v_call clone_size cdr3_aa cdr3_nt
TRBJ2-5 15 TRBD1 TRBV7-9 NA CASSPTGSLGETQYF TGTGCCAGCAGCCCGACAGGGTCTCTCGGTGAGACCCAGTACTTC
TRBJ2-7 15 TRBD1 TRBV14 NA CASSVRTGPGDEQYF TGTGCCAGCAGCGTACGGACAGGTCCCGGAGACGAGCAGTACTTC
TRBJ2-3 15 NA TRBV6-1 NA CASSPSWGFTDTQYF TGTGCCAGCAGTCCTAGTTGGGGGTTCACAGATACGCAGTATTTT
TRBJ2-7 17 TRBD1 TRBV7-2 NA CASSLPGQGAYVYEQYF TGTGCCAGCAGCTTACCGGGACAGGGGGCGTATGTCTACGAGCAGTACTTC
TRBJ1-5 15 TRBD1 TRBV27 many CASSLGQGFGQPQHF TGTGCCAGCAGTTTAGGACAGGGGTTCGGGCAGCCCCAGCATTTT
TRBJ2-3 15 TRBD1 TRBV6-1 many CASSKGQGPTDTQYF TGTGCCAGCAGCAAGGGACAGGGGCCCACAGATACGCAGTATTTT
TRBJ1-2 16 NA TRBV7-8 many CASSLDTGSSLYGYTF TGTGCCAGCAGCTTAGACACCGGGTCGTCTCTCTATGGCTACACCTTC
TRBJ1-4 13 TRBD1 TRBV20-1 many CSASGGGVEKLFF TGCAGTGCTAGTGGAGGGGGCGTTGAAAAACTGTTTTTT
TRBJ1-5 14 NA TRBV6-1 few CASSPGQFYQPQHF TGTGCCAGCAGCCCCGGACAGTTTTATCAGCCCCAGCATTTT
TRBJ2-5 16 NA TRBV7-2 few CASSFLGGGLRETQYF TGTGCCAGCAGCTTCCTAGGGGGGGGTCTGAGAGAGACCCAGTACTTC
TRBJ2-2 14 NA TRBV12-3/TRBV12-4 many CASSLIAGTGELFF TGTGCCAGCAGCTTGATTGCTGGGACCGGGGAGCTGTTTTTT
TRBJ2-7 16 NA TRBV7-2 NA CASSDLGAGQRDEQYF TGTGCCAGCAGCGATTTGGGGGCCGGACAGAGGGACGAGCAGTACTTC
TRBJ2-3 15 NA TRBV3-1 NA CASSPTPHSADTQYF TGTGCCAGCAGTCCCACACCCCACAGCGCAGATACGCAGTATTTT
TRBJ2-7 13 NA TRBV7-3 NA CASSLTGADEQYF TGTGCCAGCAGCTTAACGGGGGCGGACGAGCAGTACTTC
TRBJ1-2 13 NA TRBV7-6 few CASSLGQGQDYTF TGTGCCAGCAGCTTAGGGCAGGGCCAGGACTACACCTTC
TRBJ1-2 13 TRBD1 TRBV18 NA CASSPRDSNGYTF TGTGCCAGCTCACCACGGGACAGCAATGGCTACACCTTC
TRBJ2-1 16 NA TRBV5-1 NA CASSAGDRAYNNEQFF TGCGCCAGCAGCGCGGGGGACAGAGCGTATAACAATGAGCAGTTCTTC
TRBJ2-1 16 TRBD1 TRBV5-1 few CASSSYTGASYNEQFF TGCGCCAGCAGCTCATATACAGGGGCCTCCTACAATGAGCAGTTCTTC
TRBJ2-3 14 NA TRBV20-1 NA CSARVGTPTDTQYF TGCAGTGCTAGAGTCGGGACCCCCACAGATACGCAGTATTTT
TRBJ2-3 17 TRBD1 TRBV7-6 many CASSLSDRGSRTDTQYF TGTGCCAGCAGCTTATCGGACAGGGGGTCAAGGACAGATACGCAGTATTTT
TRBJ1-3 17 TRBD1 TRBV4-3 few CASSQDLGGYSGNTIYF TGCGCCAGCAGCCAAGATTTAGGGGGCTACTCTGGAAACACCATATATTTT
TRBJ1-2 13 NA TRBV12-3/TRBV12-4 few CATRWAAGYGYTF TGTGCCACACGGTGGGCCGCGGGCTATGGCTACACCTTC
TRBJ2-7 14 NA TRBV7-2 many CASSPGPIGYEQYF TGTGCCAGCAGCCCAGGACCAATTGGCTACGAGCAGTACTTC
TRBJ2-2 16 NA TRBV27 NA CASNPNRYRNTGELFF TGTGCCAGCAACCCAAACCGATACAGGAACACCGGGGAGCTGTTTTTT
TRBJ1-6 14 TRBD1 TRBV20-1 many CSARDHRGNSPLHF TGCAGTGCTAGAGACCACAGGGGTAATTCACCCCTCCACTTT
TRBJ2-6 15 NA TRBV12-3/TRBV12-4 many CASSLIVAGANVLTF TGTGCCAGCAGTTTAATAGTGGCTGGGGCCAACGTCCTGACTTTC
TRBJ2-5 15 TRBD2 TRBV30 NA CAWARGLTSVGTQYF TGTGCCTGGGCGAGGGGCCTAACTAGCGTTGGGACCCAGTACTTC
TRBJ2-7 15 NA TRBV7-2 many CASSLAAPEAYEQYF TGTGCCAGCAGCTTAGCCGCACCGGAGGCCTACGAGCAGTACTTC
TRBJ2-4 16 NA TRBV5-5 few CASTPNRALAKNIQYF TGTGCCAGCACCCCGAACAGGGCTCTAGCCAAAAACATTCAGTACTTC
TRBJ2-1 17 TRBD2 TRBV12-3/TRBV12-4 few CASSFPGSGGAYNEQFF TGTGCCAGCAGTTTCCCAGGAAGCGGGGGGGCCTACAATGAGCAGTTCTTC
TRBJ2-5 13 NA TRBV6-5 many CASSLRRKETQYF TGTGCCAGCAGTTTAAGGCGGAAAGAGACCCAGTACTTC
TRBJ1-2 12 NA TRBV7-2 many CASSLRPYGYTF TGTGCCAGCAGCCTTAGACCCTATGGCTACACCTTC
TRBJ1-1 12 TRBD1 TRBV7-9 many CASSWGTDQAFF TGTGCCAGCAGCTGGGGGACAGATCAAGCTTTCTTT
TRBJ2-7 12 NA TRBV20-1 many CSARADDYEQYF TGCAGTGCTAGAGCAGACGACTACGAGCAGTACTTC
TRBJ1-4 17 TRBD1 TRBV20-1 many CSARGGQGASTNEKLFF TGCAGTGCTAGAGGGGGACAGGGAGCGTCAACTAATGAAAAACTGTTTTTT
TRBJ1-3 18 TRBD1 TRBV6-1 NA CASLTGQGARFSGNTIYF TGTGCCAGTCTAACGGGACAGGGGGCCCGATTCTCTGGAAACACCATATATTTT
TRBJ1-2 10 NA TRBV29-1 many CSVAQGGYTF TGCAGCGTTGCCCAGGGAGGCTACACCTTC
TRBJ2-1 16 NA TRBV24-1 many CATSDPGAHFYNEQFF TGTGCCACCAGTGATCCCGGGGCCCATTTTTACAATGAGCAGTTCTTC
TRBJ2-1 11 NA TRBV29-1 NA CSVQSSREQFF TGCAGCGTTCAATCCTCCCGTGAGCAGTTCTTC
TRBJ2-1 17 TRBD1 TRBV5-6 many CASSLEWGTAVHNEQFF TGTGCCAGCAGCTTGGAGTGGGGGACAGCGGTGCACAATGAGCAGTTCTTC
TRBJ1-6 14 NA TRBV12-3/TRBV12-4 NA CATRGSGDNSPLHF TGTGCCACGAGGGGGTCCGGGGATAATTCACCCCTCCACTTT
TRBJ2-3 19 TRBD2 TRBV12-3/TRBV12-4 NA CASREPRTSGGHSTDTQYF TGTGCCAGCAGGGAGCCTAGGACTAGCGGGGGGCATAGCACAGATACGCAGTATTTT
TRBJ1-1 15 NA TRBV7-9 NA CASSGTTELNTEAFF TGTGCCAGCAGCGGTACGACAGAGTTGAACACTGAAGCTTTCTTT